A selection of T cell receptor beta chains follows, all from one sample in a study of shared clonotypes between healthy human individuals. This table comes from immunoSEQ multiplex PCR, and its TCRdb copy is limited to in-frame clones, with some not included. In the table there are 2 million to 2.5 million clones, roughly 93% of which are singletons. Sequencing was performed on naive CD4+ T cells from PBMCs. These receptors were collected from a man aged 18 to 29 in good health. Some clones in this sample may be carry-over from other donors' samples. Both conserved end residues are part of each CDR3. Each record gives: clone size, V gene, J gene, D gene, CDR3 protein, CDR3 DNA. The D gene is left open where the match is weak. The size field is filled for only some rows; it gives once, few, many or a size class.

size: NA; V: TRBV7-8; J: TRBJ2-7; D: NA; CDR3: CASSAFQESLSYEQYF; DNA: TGTGCCAGCAGCGCCTTTCAGGAGTCCTTATCCTACGAGCAGTACTTC
size: NA; V: TRBV7-8; J: TRBJ2-7; D: NA; CDR3: CASSFEGPGEQYF; DNA: TGTGCCAGCAGCTTCGAAGGGCCGGGGGAGCAGTACTTC
size: NA; V: TRBV5-1; J: TRBJ2-2; D: NA; CDR3: CASSLPGGLNTGELFF; DNA: TGCGCCAGCAGCTTACCCGGGGGCCTTAACACCGGGGAGCTGTTTTTT
size: NA; V: TRBV6-1; J: TRBJ1-1; D: NA; CDR3: CASSELFRGTEAFF; DNA: TGTGCCAGCAGTGAACTCTTTAGAGGCACTGAAGCTTTCTTT
size: NA; V: TRBV2; J: TRBJ1-1; D: TRBD1; CDR3: CASSDDRGTEAFF; DNA: TGTGCCAGCAGTGACGACAGGGGCACTGAAGCTTTCTTT
size: NA; V: TRBV27; J: TRBJ2-7; D: NA; CDR3: CASSSPRDKRREGQYF; DNA: TGTGCCAGCAGTTCCCCCCGGGACAAGCGACGGGAAGGGCAGTACTTC
size: NA; V: TRBV28; J: TRBJ1-1; D: TRBD1; CDR3: CASSQLTGEVTEAFF; DNA: TGTGCCAGCAGCCAATTGACAGGGGAGGTCACTGAAGCTTTCTTT
size: NA; V: TRBV7-2; J: TRBJ2-3; D: TRBD2; CDR3: CASSLGGSGRRTDTQYF; DNA: TGTGCCAGCAGCTTAGGAGGTAGCGGGAGGCGCACAGATACGCAGTATTTT
size: NA; V: TRBV5-6; J: TRBJ1-5; D: NA; CDR3: CASSRGQGFQHF; DNA: TGTGCCAGCAGCCGGGGTCAGGGCTTCCAGCATTTT
size: NA; V: TRBV14; J: TRBJ1-2; D: NA; CDR3: CASSQDLRTVQTF; DNA: TGTGCCAGCAGCCAAGATCTTCGGACGGTGCAGACCTTC
size: NA; V: TRBV5-1; J: TRBJ2-3; D: TRBD2; CDR3: CASNTGGPGTDTQYF; DNA: TGCGCCAGCAACACGGGAGGGCCCGGCACAGATACGCAGTATTTT
size: NA; V: TRBV11-2; J: TRBJ1-2; D: NA; CDR3: CASSSEGHYGYTF; DNA: TGTGCCAGCAGCTCAGAGGGGCACTATGGCTACACCTTC
size: few; V: TRBV6-4; J: TRBJ2-7; D: NA; CDR3: CAAKGVSYEQYF; DNA: TGTGCCGCTAAGGGAGTCTCCTACGAGCAGTACTTC
size: NA; V: TRBV4-2; J: TRBJ2-1; D: TRBD2; CDR3: CASSQSLSLADFNEQFF; DNA: TGTGCCAGCAGCCAATCTTTGTCTCTAGCGGACTTCAATGAGCAGTTCTTC
size: NA; V: TRBV9; J: TRBJ1-3; D: NA; CDR3: CASSISPGSGNTIYF; DNA: TGTGCCAGCAGCATATCCCCGGGCTCTGGAAACACCATATATTTT
size: NA; V: TRBV5-1; J: TRBJ2-3; D: NA; CDR3: CASSLSGADIYTQYF; DNA: TGCGCCAGCAGCTTGTCAGGGGCGGACATCTATACGCAGTATTTT
size: NA; V: TRBV6-5; J: TRBJ2-1; D: TRBD2; CDR3: CASSRTSHNEQFF; DNA: TGTGCCAGCAGCCGGACTAGCCACAATGAGCAGTTCTTC
size: NA; V: TRBV15; J: TRBJ2-3; D: NA; CDR3: CATSREGTEASYTQYF; DNA: TGTGCCACCAGCAGAGAAGGGACCGAGGCGAGTTATACGCAGTATTTT
size: NA; V: TRBV4-1; J: TRBJ1-4; D: NA; CDR3: CASSEKGQNEKLFF; DNA: TGCGCCAGCAGCGAGAAAGGACAGAATGAAAAACTGTTTTTT
size: NA; V: TRBV9; J: TRBJ1-2; D: NA; CDR3: CASSALTGFTNYGYTF; DNA: TGTGCCAGCAGCGCCCTGACGGGCTTCACTAACTATGGCTACACCTTC
size: NA; V: TRBV7-2; J: TRBJ2-5; D: TRBD2; CDR3: CASSRVAGGYETQYF; DNA: TGTGCCAGCAGCCGAGTAGCGGGAGGGTATGAGACCCAGTACTTC
size: NA; V: TRBV28; J: TRBJ2-7; D: TRBD2; CDR3: CASSLGLAGAGNEQYF; DNA: TGTGCCAGCAGTTTAGGACTAGCGGGAGCGGGTAACGAGCAGTACTTC
size: NA; V: TRBV6-5; J: TRBJ1-5; D: NA; CDR3: CASSPRHLNQPQHF; DNA: TGTGCCAGCAGCCCCAGACACCTCAATCAGCCCCAGCATTTT
size: NA; V: TRBV4-1; J: TRBJ2-7; D: NA; CDR3: CASSLQGTADYEQYF; DNA: TGCGCCAGCAGCCTTCAAGGTACGGCCGACTACGAGCAGTACTTC
size: NA; V: TRBV18; J: TRBJ2-6; D: NA; CDR3: CASTLNSGANVLTF; DNA: TGTGCCAGCACATTGAACTCTGGGGCCAACGTCCTGACTTTC
size: NA; V: TRBV7-9; J: TRBJ2-3; D: NA; CDR3: CASSLGTQYF; DNA: TGTGCCAGCAGCTTAGGTACTCAGTATTTT
size: NA; V: TRBV5-6; J: TRBJ1-5; D: TRBD1; CDR3: CASSSRTGSANQPQHF; DNA: TGTGCCAGCAGCTCCCGGACAGGGTCGGCCAATCAGCCCCAGCATTTT
size: NA; V: TRBV5-5; J: TRBJ2-5; D: NA; CDR3: CASSFWGLQETQYF; DNA: TGTGCCAGCAGCTTTTGGGGGTTACAAGAGACCCAGTACTTC
size: NA; V: TRBV9; J: TRBJ2-2; D: TRBD2; CDR3: CATAPGTSGGTGELFF; DNA: TGTGCCACCGCCCCTGGGACTAGCGGGGGGACCGGGGAGCTGTTTTTT
size: NA; V: TRBV6-5; J: TRBJ2-5; D: NA; CDR3: CASSRGGQQETQYF; DNA: TGTGCCAGCAGTCGGGGTGGACAGCAAGAGACCCAGTACTTC
size: NA; V: TRBV12-5; J: TRBJ2-3; D: NA; CDR3: CASGPETDTQYF; DNA: TGTGCTAGTGGCCCTGAGACAGATACGCAGTATTTT
size: NA; V: TRBV18; J: TRBJ1-5; D: NA; CDR3: CASSLDSTPAGQPQHF; DNA: TGTGCCAGCTCCCTCGATTCGACTCCGGCGGGCCAGCCCCAGCATTTT
size: NA; V: TRBV10-1; J: TRBJ2-1; D: NA; CDR3: CASSETGNEQFF; DNA: TGCGCCAGCAGTGAGACAGGGAATGAGCAGTTCTTC
size: NA; V: TRBV5-1; J: TRBJ2-2; D: TRBD2; CDR3: CASSWGLAGGSPNTGELFF; DNA: TGCGCCAGCAGCTGGGGACTAGCGGGAGGGTCCCCGAACACCGGGGAGCTGTTTTTT
size: NA; V: TRBV28; J: TRBJ2-1; D: TRBD2; CDR3: CASKGPSGRAWYEQFF; DNA: TGTGCCAGCAAGGGTCCTAGCGGGAGGGCCTGGTATGAGCAGTTCTTC
size: NA; V: TRBV15; J: TRBJ1-1; D: NA; CDR3: CATSRYLLQGMNTEAFF; DNA: TGTGCCACCAGCAGATACCTACTACAGGGAATGAACACTGAAGCTTTCTTT
size: NA; V: TRBV27; J: TRBJ2-7; D: TRBD2; CDR3: CASSQVAGRSYEQYF; DNA: TGTGCCAGCAGCCAGGTAGCGGGCAGATCCTACGAGCAGTACTTC
size: NA; V: TRBV18; J: TRBJ2-1; D: TRBD2; CDR3: CASSPQLAGGPGGEQFF; DNA: TGTGCCAGCTCACCGCAACTAGCGGGAGGGCCCGGTGGTGAGCAGTTCTTC
size: NA; V: TRBV28; J: TRBJ1-2; D: TRBD1; CDR3: CASSLQGRDRGYTF; DNA: TGTGCCAGCAGTTTACAAGGGAGGGACAGAGGCTACACCTTC
size: NA; V: TRBV7-9; J: TRBJ2-2; D: NA; CDR3: CASSPNSGGMNTGELFF; DNA: TGTGCCAGCAGCCCAAACTCAGGTGGGATGAACACCGGGGAGCTGTTTTTT
size: NA; V: TRBV5-1; J: TRBJ2-7; D: TRBD1; CDR3: CASSFQGTGGAGEQYF; DNA: TGCGCCAGCAGCTTCCAAGGCACAGGGGGCGCGGGAGAGCAGTACTTC
size: NA; V: TRBV7-2; J: TRBJ2-7; D: NA; CDR3: CASSLGTATYEQYF; DNA: TGTGCCAGCAGCTTAGGAACAGCCACCTACGAGCAGTACTTC
size: NA; V: TRBV5-1; J: TRBJ2-3; D: NA; CDR3: CASSSGHLTDTQYF; DNA: TGCGCCAGCAGCTCGGGACACCTCACAGATACGCAGTATTTT
size: NA; V: TRBV11-2; J: TRBJ1-2; D: NA; CDR3: CASTANGAHGYTF; DNA: TGTGCCAGCACCGCTAATGGGGCCCATGGCTACACCTTC
size: NA; V: TRBV7-9; J: TRBJ2-1; D: TRBD2; CDR3: CASSPPKVAGVNEQFF; DNA: TGTGCCAGCAGCCCACCCAAGGTAGCGGGAGTTAATGAGCAGTTCTTC
size: NA; V: TRBV30; J: TRBJ2-7; D: NA; CDR3: CAWSPGYEQYF; DNA: TGTGCCTGGAGTCCTGGGTACGAGCAGTACTTC
size: once; V: TRBV9; J: TRBJ1-3; D: NA; CDR3: CASSFTKLGGPGNTIYF; DNA: TGTGCCAGCAGCTTCACCAAGCTAGGGGGTCCTGGAAACACCATATATTTT
size: NA; V: TRBV7-3; J: TRBJ2-1; D: TRBD1; CDR3: CASSLTRGQGLFF; DNA: TGTGCCAGCAGCTTAACCAGGGGACAGGGGCTGTTCTTC